These 20 T cell receptor beta chains came from one sample sequenced in a study of blood T cells in healthy people across ages. Sample-barcoded 5' priming and a J-beta primer mix drove a second PCR of roughly 6 to 12 cycles. TCRdb ran MiXCR on the 5' RACE reads and lists one entry per CDR3 protein. The table records over 950,000 distinct CDR3 sequences, 35% to 45% of them present only once. Source material: blood. These receptors originate from a man in his late teens or twenties in good health.

The genes are TRBV20-1 and TRBJ1-2; 9 bases line up with TRBD1. CDR3 length: 13 amino acids. Germline V gene lookup returns CDR1 DFQATT and CDR2 SNEGSKA (reference sequence). With 3 bases clipped from V and 7 bases from J, the junction kept 6 bases outside the gene matches. The CDR3 nucleotides read TGCAGTGCTAGTCGGGACAGGGCGGGTGGCTACACCTTC. This encodes CSASRDRAGGYTF.

This rearrangement joins TRBV12-3 or TRBV12-4 to TRBJ2-3; TRBD1 or TRBD2 may be the D gene (5 bases each). Trimming removed 5 bases from V and 14 bases from J, with 20 bases in between. The CDR3 has 13 amino acids. In DNA form, the CDR3 reads TGTGCCAGCAGTCGTTATGGGGACGGTGTTCTGTATTTT. This codes for CASSRYGDGVLYF.

The chain recombines TRBV20-1 with TRBJ2-7; 8 bases are shared with TRBD1. Germline lookup yields CDR1 DFQATT and CDR2 SNEGSKA (reference sequence). V lost 8 bases, J lost 1 base, and 7 bases stayed unmatched. This CDR3 has 13 residues. CDR3 loop: CSLPGTGSYEQYF. The CDR3 coding sequence is TGCAGTCTTCCCGGGACAGGATCCTACGAGCAGTACTTC.

The genes are TRBV25-1 and TRBJ1-1; D call uncertain. The V end lost 4 bases, the J end lost 4 bases, and 10 bases lay between the germline ends. The CDR3 consists of 13 residues. Looked up from germline, CDR1 is MGHDK and CDR2 is SYGVNS. The CDR3 DNA is TGTGCCAGCAGTGGAGACGGGGTCACTGAAGCTTTCTTT. Its protein is CASSGDGVTEAFF.

To note about this clonotype: At one boundary the junction diverges from the germline segment, which might be a read error. The V and J genes are TRBV5-6 and TRBJ1-2; tentatively, D is TRBD1 (6 bases). This CDR3 has 13 amino acids. Looked up from germline, CDR1 is SGHDT and CDR2 is YYEEEE. The CDR3 bases are TGTACCAGCAGACGTACAGGGAACTATGGCTACACCTTC. Translation gives CTSRRTGNYGYTF.

This clonotype was recorded a few times. This sequence joins TRBV7-9 and TRBJ2-1, with D perhaps TRBD1 (5 bases). Germline V gene sequence: CDR1 SEHNR, CDR2 FQNEAQ (reference sequence). CDR3 length: 15 amino acids. V gave up 0 bases and J gave up 6 bases, with 12 bases separating them. The CDR3 here is CASSLARVEVNEQFF. CDR3 DNA: TGTGCCAGCAGCTTAGCCAGGGTCGAGGTCAATGAGCAGTTCTTC.

The J gene is TRBJ2-3, the V gene TRBV4-1; 10 nucleotides line up with TRBD2. This CDR3 has 17 amino acids. Trimming at V came to 3 bases and at J to 1 base, leaving 7 bases not matched to a gene. The germline V gene encodes CDR1 MGHRA and CDR2 YSYEKL. CDR3 in amino acids: CASSQGLAGARTDTQYF. The CDR3 bases are TGCGCCAGCAGCCAGGGGCTAGCGGGGGCCCGCACAGATACGCAGTATTTT.

The chain combines TRBV6-1 with TRBJ2-1; 15 bases align to TRBD2. The CDR3 contains 18 residues. V was pared by 4 bases and J by 8 bases, with 12 bases of the junction left unmatched. Germline V gene data show CDR1 as MNHNS and CDR2 as SASEGT. Written as DNA, the CDR3 is TGTGCCAGCAGTGCCCCCCGGACTAGCGGGGGGGCTAACCATGAGCAGTTCTTC. Its protein is CASSAPRTSGGANHEQFF.

The rearrangement joins TRBV20-1 to TRBJ1-5; the D is unclear. The germline V gene encodes CDR1 DFQATT and CDR2 SNEGSKA (reference sequence). V was trimmed by 6 bases and J by 0 bases, leaving 15 bases between them. This CDR3 contains 15 residues. The CDR3 coding sequence is TGCAGTGCGCAACTGCTTGCCGATAGCAATCAGCCCCAGCATTTT. It codes for CSAQLLADSNQPQHF.

The V call is TRBV5-6, the J call TRBJ2-1, with 9 bases matching TRBD2. With the DNA end fitting TRBJ2-7 better, the J assignment may be wrong. CDR1 SGHDT and CDR2 YYEEEE come from the germline V gene. The CDR3 extends over 15 amino acids. The CDR3 region is CASSFFAGGYNEQYF. The CDR3, as DNA: TGTGCCAGCAGCTTCTTTGCGGGAGGGTACAATGAGCAGTACTTC.

This clonotype was counted only a few times. The rearrangement uses TRBV3-1 and TRBJ2-1; TRBD2 matches at 10 bases. This CDR3 comprises 12 residues. From germline, CDR1 is LGHDT and CDR2 YNNKEL (reference sequence). V lost 8 bases to trimming and J lost 9 bases; unmatched junction nucleotides: 4. The CDR3 DNA is TGTGCCAGCGGGACTAGCGCCTCTGAGCAGTTCTTC. Translated: CASGTSASEQFF.

The chain has TRBV10-3 and TRBJ1-1; 8 bases are a match to TRBD1. This CDR3 has 16 residues. Germline values: CDR1 ENHRY, CDR2 SYGVKD. The V gene end was trimmed by 0 bases and the J gene end by 1 base; junction bases not matched to a gene: 4. The CDR3 here is CAISESETGANTEAFF. CDR3 DNA: TGTGCCATCAGTGAGTCGGAGACAGGGGCGAACACTGAAGCTTTCTTT.

This clonotype came up many times. The chain joins TRBV6-5 to TRBJ1-1, with no clear D. This CDR3 comprises 13 residues. Germline-derived CDR1 and CDR2 are MNHEY and SVGAGI. V dropped 4 bases and J dropped 1 base, with 7 bases sitting between them. As DNA, the CDR3 is TGTGCCAGCAGTTCCCCGGGGAACACTGAAGCTTTCTTT. Its protein is CASSSPGNTEAFF.

The genes are TRBV9 and TRBJ2-1; D might be TRBD1 or TRBD2, each matching 5 bases. The germline V gene encodes CDR1 SGDLS and CDR2 YYNGEE. The V and J ends lost 6 bases and 5 bases respectively, with 15 bases between them. The CDR3 contains 14 residues. The CDR3 DNA reads as TGTGCCAGCAACGGTTTTGGGGACCACAATGAGCAGTTCTTC. This gives the protein CASNGFGDHNEQFF.

Ten or more counts support this clonotype. This chain uses TRBV4-3 with TRBJ2-1; D is uncertain. Trimming stripped 3 bases from V and 9 bases from J, with 0 bases between. The CDR3 runs to 9 residues. Germline V gene sequence: CDR1 LGHNA, CDR2 YSLEER. The CDR3 nucleotides are TGCGCCAGCAGCCATGAGCAGTTCTTC. Amino acid sequence: CASSHEQFF.

This clonotype was seen a handful of times. The rearrangement uses TRBV15 and TRBJ2-1; 7 positions match TRBD1. J was trimmed by 7 bases and V by 5 bases; bases with no gene match: 8. The CDR3 spans 14 residues. Germline CDR1 reads LNHNV; CDR2 reads YYDKDF (reference sequence). The CDR3 nucleotides are TGTGCCACCAGCGGTACAGGGGCGCGGAATGAGCAGTTCTTC. Translating it yields CATSGTGARNEQFF.

This clonotype appeared a few times. The rearrangement uses TRBV29-1 and TRBJ2-1, with 9 bases matching TRBD2. J lost 3 bases, V lost 2 bases, and 14 bases had no gene match. The CDR3 loop spans 18 amino acids. Germline loops: CDR1 SQVTM, CDR2 ANQGSEA. The CDR3 sequence is CSVELRLAGGLHYNEQFF. Here the CDR3 DNA reads TGCAGCGTTGAACTGCGTTTGGCGGGGGGGCTACACTACAATGAGCAGTTCTTC.

This chain links TRBV11-2 with TRBJ2-5; 9 positions agree with TRBD2. The CDR3 loop spans 17 amino acids. Germline V gene sequence: CDR1 SGHAT, CDR2 FQNNGV. V lost 0 bases, J lost 2 bases, and 7 bases stayed unmatched. Here the CDR3 reads CASSLDLVSGGQETQYF. The CDR3 DNA reads TGTGCCAGCAGCTTAGATCTTGTTAGCGGGGGACAAGAGACCCAGTACTTC.

The chain combines TRBV9 with TRBJ2-7; TRBD1 is a possible D gene (5 bases). Looked up from germline, CDR1 is SGDLS and CDR2 is YYNGEE. This CDR3 region has 17 residues. The V gene lost 0 bases and the J gene lost 3 bases, with 19 bases spanning the gap. The chain's CDR3 is CASSVDPHAKGRYEQYF. The CDR3 region has the DNA TGTGCCAGCAGCGTAGATCCCCATGCTAAGGGGCGCTACGAGCAGTACTTC.

There are a few counts of this clonotype. This chain uses TRBV12-3 or TRBV12-4 with TRBJ1-1; unclear D gene. V was clipped by 6 bases and J by 0 bases, with 11 bases between them. The CDR3 contains 14 residues. CDR3 DNA sequence: TGTGCCAGCAGACCGACGACATTGAACACTGAAGCTTTCTTT. Its translation: CASRPTTLNTEAFF.